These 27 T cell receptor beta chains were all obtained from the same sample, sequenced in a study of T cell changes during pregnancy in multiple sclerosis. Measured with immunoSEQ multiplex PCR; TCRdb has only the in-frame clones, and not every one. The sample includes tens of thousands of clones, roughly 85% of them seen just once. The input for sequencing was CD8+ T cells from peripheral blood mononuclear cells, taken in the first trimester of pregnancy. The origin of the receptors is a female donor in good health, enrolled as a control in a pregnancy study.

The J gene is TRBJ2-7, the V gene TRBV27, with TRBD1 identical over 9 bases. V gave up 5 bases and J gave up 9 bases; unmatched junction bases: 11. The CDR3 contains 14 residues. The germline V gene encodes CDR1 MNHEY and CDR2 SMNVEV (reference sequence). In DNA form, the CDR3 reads TGTGCCAGCAGTCTCGGGACAGGGCAATTAGGGCAGTACTTC. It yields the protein CASSLGTGQLGQYF.

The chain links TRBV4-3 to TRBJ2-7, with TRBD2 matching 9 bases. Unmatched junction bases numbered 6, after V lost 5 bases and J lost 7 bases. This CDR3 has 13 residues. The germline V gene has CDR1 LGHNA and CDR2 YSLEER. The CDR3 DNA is TGCGCCAGCAGCGAACTAGCGGGTTGGGAGCAGTACTTC. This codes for CASSELAGWEQYF.

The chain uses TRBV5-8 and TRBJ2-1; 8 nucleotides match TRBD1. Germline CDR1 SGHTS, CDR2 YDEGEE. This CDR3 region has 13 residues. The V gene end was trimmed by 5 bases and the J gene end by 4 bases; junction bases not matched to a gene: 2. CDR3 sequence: CASRWTGYNEQFF. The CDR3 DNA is TGTGCCAGCAGATGGACAGGGTACAATGAGCAGTTCTTC.

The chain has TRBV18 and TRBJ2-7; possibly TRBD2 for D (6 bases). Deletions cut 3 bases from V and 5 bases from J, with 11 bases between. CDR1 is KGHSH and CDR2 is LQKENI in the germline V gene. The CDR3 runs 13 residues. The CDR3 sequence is CASSPGGGNEQYF. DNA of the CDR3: TGTGCCAGCTCACCGGGTGGAGGGAACGAGCAGTACTTC.

The CDR3 region has the DNA TGTGCCAGCTCATTCAGGGGCGGCGAGTATAATCAGCCCCAGCATTTT. Translated, it gives CASSFRGGEYNQPQHF. The chain joins TRBV18 to TRBJ1-5; tentatively, D is TRBD1 (6 bases). This CDR3 is 16 amino acids long. Looked up from germline, CDR1 is KGHSH and CDR2 is LQKENI. The germline V and J ends were trimmed by 5 bases and 4 bases, with 18 bases remaining between them.

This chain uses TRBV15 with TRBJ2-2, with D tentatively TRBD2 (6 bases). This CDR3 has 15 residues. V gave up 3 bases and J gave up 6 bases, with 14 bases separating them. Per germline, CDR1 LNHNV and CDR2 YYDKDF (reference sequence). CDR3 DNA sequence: TGTGCCACCAGCAGCTCTGGGGGGATCGCCGGGGAGCTGTTTTTT. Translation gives CATSSSGGIAGELFF.

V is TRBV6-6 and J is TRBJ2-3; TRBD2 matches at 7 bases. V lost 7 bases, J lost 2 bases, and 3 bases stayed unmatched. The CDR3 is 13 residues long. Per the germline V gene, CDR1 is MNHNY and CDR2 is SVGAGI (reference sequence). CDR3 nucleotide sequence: TGTGCCAGCACCGCGGGGGACACAGATACGCAGTATTTT. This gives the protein CASTAGDTDTQYF.

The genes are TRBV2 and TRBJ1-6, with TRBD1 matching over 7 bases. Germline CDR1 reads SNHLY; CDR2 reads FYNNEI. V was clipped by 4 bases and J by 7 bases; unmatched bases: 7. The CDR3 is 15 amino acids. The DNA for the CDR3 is TGTGCCAGCAGTGGAACGGGACAGAGAAATTCACCCCTCCACTTT. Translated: CASSGTGQRNSPLHF.

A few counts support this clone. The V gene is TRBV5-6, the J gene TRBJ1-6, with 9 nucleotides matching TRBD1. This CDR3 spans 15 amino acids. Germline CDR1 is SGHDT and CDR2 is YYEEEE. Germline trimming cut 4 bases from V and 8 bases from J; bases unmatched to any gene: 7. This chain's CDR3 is CASSPGNRGHSPLHF. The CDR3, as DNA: TGTGCCAGCAGCCCGGGGAACAGGGGGCATTCACCCCTCCACTTT.

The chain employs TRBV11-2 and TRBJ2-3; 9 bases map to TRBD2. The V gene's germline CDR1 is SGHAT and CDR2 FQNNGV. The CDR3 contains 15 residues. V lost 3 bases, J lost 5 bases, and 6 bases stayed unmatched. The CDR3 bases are TGTGCCAGCAGCTTTAACCGCGGGGGGGAAGATACGCAGTATTTT. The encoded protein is CASSFNRGGEDTQYF.

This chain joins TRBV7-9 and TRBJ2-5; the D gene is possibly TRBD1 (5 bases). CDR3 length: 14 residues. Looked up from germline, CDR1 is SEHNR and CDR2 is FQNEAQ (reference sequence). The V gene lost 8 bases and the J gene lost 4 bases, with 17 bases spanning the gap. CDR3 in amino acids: CASLRPGKGETQYF. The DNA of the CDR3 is TGTGCCAGCCTCCGCCCAGGGAAGGGAGAGACCCAGTACTTC.

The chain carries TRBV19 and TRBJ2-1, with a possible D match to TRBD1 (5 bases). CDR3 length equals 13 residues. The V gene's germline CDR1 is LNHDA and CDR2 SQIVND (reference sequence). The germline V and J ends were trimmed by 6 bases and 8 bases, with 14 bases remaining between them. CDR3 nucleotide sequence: TGTGCCAGTAGGTCGGCATGGGGCGATGAGCAGTTCTTC. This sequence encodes CASRSAWGDEQFF.

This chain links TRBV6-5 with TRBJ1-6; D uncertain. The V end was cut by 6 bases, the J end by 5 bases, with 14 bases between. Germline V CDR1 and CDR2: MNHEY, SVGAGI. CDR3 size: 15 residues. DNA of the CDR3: TGTGCCAGCAGCAGCAGCCCGGGTCATAATTCACCCCTCCACTTT. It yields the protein CASSSSPGHNSPLHF.

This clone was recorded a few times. The CDR3 here is CAWSVLGTHHEAFF. In DNA, the CDR3 is TGTGCCTGGAGTGTACTCGGGACACACCATGAAGCTTTCTTT. The genes are TRBV30 and TRBJ1-1, with a tentative D call TRBD1 (6 bases). The germline gives CDR1 GTSNPN, CDR2 SVGIG (reference sequence). The CDR3 is 14 residues long. The V gene lost 0 bases and the J gene lost 7 bases, with 15 bases spanning the gap.

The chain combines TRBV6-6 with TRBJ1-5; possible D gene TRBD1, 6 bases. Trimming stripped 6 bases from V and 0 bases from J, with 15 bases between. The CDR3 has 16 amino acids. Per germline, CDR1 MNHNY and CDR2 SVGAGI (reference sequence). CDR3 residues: CASSPAGANSNQPQHF. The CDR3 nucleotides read TGTGCCAGCAGCCCCGCGGGGGCTAATAGCAATCAGCCCCAGCATTTT.

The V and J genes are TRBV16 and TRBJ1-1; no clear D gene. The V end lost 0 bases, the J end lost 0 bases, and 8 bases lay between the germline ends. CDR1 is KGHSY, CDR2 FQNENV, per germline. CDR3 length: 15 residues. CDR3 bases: TGTGCCAGCAGCCAATCGGTAGCTATGAACACTGAAGCTTTCTTT. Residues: CASSQSVAMNTEAFF.

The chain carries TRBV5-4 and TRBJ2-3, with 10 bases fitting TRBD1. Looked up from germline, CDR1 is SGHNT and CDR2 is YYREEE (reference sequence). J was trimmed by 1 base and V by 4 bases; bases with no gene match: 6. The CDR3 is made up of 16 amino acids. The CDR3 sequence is CASSPQGTGGTDTQYF. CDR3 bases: TGTGCCAGCAGCCCTCAAGGGACAGGGGGCACAGATACGCAGTATTTT.

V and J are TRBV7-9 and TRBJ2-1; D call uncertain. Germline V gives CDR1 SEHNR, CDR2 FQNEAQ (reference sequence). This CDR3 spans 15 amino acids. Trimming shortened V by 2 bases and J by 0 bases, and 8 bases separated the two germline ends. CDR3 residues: CASSLLEISYNEQFF. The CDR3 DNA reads TGTGCCAGCAGCTTACTAGAAATCTCCTACAATGAGCAGTTCTTC.

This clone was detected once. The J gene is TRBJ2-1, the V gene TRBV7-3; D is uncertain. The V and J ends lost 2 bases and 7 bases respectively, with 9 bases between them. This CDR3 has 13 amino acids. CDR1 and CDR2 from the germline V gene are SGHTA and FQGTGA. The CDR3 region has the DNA TGTGCCAGCAGCTTAGTAACTTCAAATGAGCAGTTCTTC. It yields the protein CASSLVTSNEQFF.

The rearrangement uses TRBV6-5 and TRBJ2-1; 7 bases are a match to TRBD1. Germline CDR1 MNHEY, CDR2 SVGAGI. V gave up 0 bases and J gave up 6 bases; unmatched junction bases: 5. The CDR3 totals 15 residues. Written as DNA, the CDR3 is TGTGCCAGCAGTTACTCGACAGGGTCGGGCAATGAGCAGTTCTTC. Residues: CASSYSTGSGNEQFF.

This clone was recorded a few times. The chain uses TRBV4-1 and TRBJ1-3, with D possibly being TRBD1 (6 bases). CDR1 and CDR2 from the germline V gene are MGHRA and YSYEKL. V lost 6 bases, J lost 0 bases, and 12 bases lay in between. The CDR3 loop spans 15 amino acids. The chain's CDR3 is CASSRDRTSGNTIYF. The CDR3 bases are TGCGCCAGCAGTCGAGACAGGACCTCTGGAAACACCATATATTTT.

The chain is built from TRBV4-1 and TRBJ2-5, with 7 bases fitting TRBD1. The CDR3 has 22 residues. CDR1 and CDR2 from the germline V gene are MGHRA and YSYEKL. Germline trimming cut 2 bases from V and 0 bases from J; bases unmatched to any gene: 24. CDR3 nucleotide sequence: TGCGCCAGCAGCCAACCCCTTTCCTACGCCGGGACAGATAAGGGGAACCAAGAGACCCAGTACTTC. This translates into CASSQPLSYAGTDKGNQETQYF.

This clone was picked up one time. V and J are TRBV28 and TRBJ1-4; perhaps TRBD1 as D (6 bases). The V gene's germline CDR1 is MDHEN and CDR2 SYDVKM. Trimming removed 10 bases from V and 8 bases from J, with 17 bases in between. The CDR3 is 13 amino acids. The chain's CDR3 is CATQQGDPEKLFF. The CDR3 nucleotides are TGTGCCACCCAACAGGGAGATCCCGAAAAACTGTTTTTT.

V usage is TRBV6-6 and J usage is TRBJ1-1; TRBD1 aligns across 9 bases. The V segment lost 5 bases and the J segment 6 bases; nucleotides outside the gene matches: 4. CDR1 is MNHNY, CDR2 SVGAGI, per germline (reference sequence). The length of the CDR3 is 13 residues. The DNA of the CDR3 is TGTGCCAGCAGTCCCGACAGGGGGGCTGAAGCTTTCTTT. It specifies CASSPDRGAEAFF.

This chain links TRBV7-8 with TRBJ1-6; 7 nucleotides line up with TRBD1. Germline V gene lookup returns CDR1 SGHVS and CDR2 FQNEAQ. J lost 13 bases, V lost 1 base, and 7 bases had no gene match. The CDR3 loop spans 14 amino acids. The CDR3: CASSLGQGPFPLHF. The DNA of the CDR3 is TGTGCCAGCAGCTTAGGACAGGGACCCTTCCCCCTCCACTTT.

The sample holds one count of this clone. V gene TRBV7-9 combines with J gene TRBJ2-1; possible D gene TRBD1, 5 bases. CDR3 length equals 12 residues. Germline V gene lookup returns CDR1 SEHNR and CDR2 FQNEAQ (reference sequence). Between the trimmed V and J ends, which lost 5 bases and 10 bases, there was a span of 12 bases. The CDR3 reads CASSPAWGEQFF. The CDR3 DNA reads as TGTGCCAGCAGCCCGGCGTGGGGCGAGCAGTTCTTC.

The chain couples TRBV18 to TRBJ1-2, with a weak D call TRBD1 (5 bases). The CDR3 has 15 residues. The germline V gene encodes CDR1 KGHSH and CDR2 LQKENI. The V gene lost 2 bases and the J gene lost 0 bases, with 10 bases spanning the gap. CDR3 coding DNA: TGTGCCAGCTCACCAGAAAGGGGCTCTAACTATGGCTACACCTTC. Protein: CASSPERGSNYGYTF.